This entry lists 7 T cell receptor beta chains sequenced from one sample in a study of shared clonotypes between healthy human individuals. The repertoire was sequenced with immunoSEQ multiplex PCR; TCRdb's copy has only in-frame clones and lacks some. The sample records 1.4 million to 1.5 million clones, roughly 96% being singletons. Sequenced input: naive CD4+ T cells sorted from blood. Sample subset: CD45RA+ positively selected. These receptors originate from a man aged 25-40 years in good health.

The rearrangement links TRBV28 to TRBJ1-2; 9 nucleotides align to TRBD1. Germline V gives CDR1 MDHEN, CDR2 SYDVKM. CDR3 length: 14 amino acids. The ends lost 4 bases at V and 5 bases at J; junction bases unmatched: 5. DNA of the CDR3: TGTGCCAGCAGTTGGACAGGGGAGGGATATGGCTACACCTTC. Amino acids: CASSWTGEGYGYTF.

CDR3 in amino acids: CASRLVTSDTQYF. For the CDR3, the DNA is TGTGCCAGTCGACTAGTGACCTCAGATACGCAGTATTTT. The rearrangement joins TRBV19 to TRBJ2-3, with D maybe TRBD2 (6 bases). Trimming removed 8 bases at V and 4 bases at J, with 13 bases between. CDR3 length: 13 residues. Per germline, CDR1 LNHDA and CDR2 SQIVND (reference sequence).

This clone was observed a single time. In the same sample, other DNA sequences code for this CDR3. This chain connects TRBV15 to TRBJ1-2, with a possible D match to TRBD1 (5 bases). Trimming removed 4 bases at V and 7 bases at J, with 22 bases between. This CDR3 is built from 16 residues. Germline V gives CDR1 LNHNV, CDR2 YYDKDF (reference sequence). CDR3 protein: CATSTGARGKGIGYTF. Written as DNA, the CDR3 is TGTGCCACCAGCACCGGAGCCCGGGGCAAGGGAATTGGCTACACCTTC.

Only a few counts were recorded for this clone. V usage is TRBV7-8 and J usage is TRBJ2-2; D might be TRBD2 (7 bases). This CDR3 has 15 residues. Trimming stripped 5 bases from V and 6 bases from J, with 16 bases between. Germline CDR1 SGHVS, CDR2 FQNEAQ. CDR3: CASSLGEGVAGELFF. CDR3 nucleotide sequence: TGTGCCAGCAGCCTTGGGGAGGGGGTCGCCGGGGAGCTGTTTTTT.

The CDR3, as DNA: TGTGCCAGCAGCCGGGCAGGGGAATGGTATGGCTACACCTTC. Protein: CASSRAGEWYGYTF. This rearrangement joins TRBV11-2 to TRBJ1-2; a possible D gene is TRBD1 (6 bases). The CDR3 is 14 residues long. V shed 5 bases and J shed 5 bases, with 15 bases lying between them. Germline CDR1 SGHAT, CDR2 FQNNGV.

CDR3 DNA sequence: TGTGCCAGCAGCGTAGGCAGGGGAACTCCCGGGGAGCTGTTTTTT. As protein: CASSVGRGTPGELFF. The chain carries TRBV9 and TRBJ2-2; TRBD1 might be the D (6 bases). Germline CDR1 reads SGDLS; CDR2 reads YYNGEE. Trimming cost V 0 bases and J 6 bases, with 12 bases left between them. The CDR3 is made up of 15 amino acids.

This sequence joins TRBV2 and TRBJ1-1, with D unclear. The CDR3 is 14 amino acids. Trimming cost V 10 bases and J 1 base, with 16 bases left between them. The germline CDR1 and CDR2 sequences are SNHLY and FYNNEI. The CDR3 DNA is TGTGCCACCTCATCTCGCGGGCAGAACACTGAAGCTTTCTTT. Translated, it gives CATSSRGQNTEAFF.